The present TCR beta chain was sequenced within a study of T cell responses to AZD1222 COVID-19 vaccine. As regards this clone: What it binds is not known.

The assay was immunoSEQ multiplex PCR, and TCRdb's table has in-frame clones only and misses some. The table lists approximately 75,000 clones, over 75% of them singletons. J gave up 4 bases and V 6 bases, and 5 bases lay outside the gene matches. This CDR3 has 13 residues. Looked up from germline, CDR1 is MNHEY and CDR2 is SVGAGI. Study-wide findings and caveats: Clonal diversity may have been underestimated, and the donors were mostly white British, with more females than males. Spike-specific TCR breadth and depth rose after two AZD1222 doses. Reportedly, nearly half the spike-specific TCRs target unmutated variant regions.

The sequenced sample was peripheral blood, obtained 28 days after the second AZD1222 dose. V is TRBV6-5 and J is TRBJ1-2; 7 bases are shared with TRBD1. The TCR sequence derives from an adult who received the AZD1222 COVID-19 vaccine. CDR3 in DNA: TGTGCCAGCAGCTCGACAGGGATCTATGGCTACACCTTC. This sequence encodes CASSSTGIYGYTF.